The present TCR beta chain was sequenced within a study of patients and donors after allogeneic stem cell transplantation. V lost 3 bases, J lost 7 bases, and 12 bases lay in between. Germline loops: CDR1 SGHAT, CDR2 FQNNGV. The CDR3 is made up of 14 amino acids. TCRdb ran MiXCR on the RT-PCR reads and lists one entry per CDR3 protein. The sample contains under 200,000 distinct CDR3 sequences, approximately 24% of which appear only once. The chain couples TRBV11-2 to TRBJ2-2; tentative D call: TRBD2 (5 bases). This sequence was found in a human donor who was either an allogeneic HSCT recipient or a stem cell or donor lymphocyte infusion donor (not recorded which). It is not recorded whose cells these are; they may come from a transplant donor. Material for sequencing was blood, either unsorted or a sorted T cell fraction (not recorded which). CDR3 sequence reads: CASSFPLRGGELFF. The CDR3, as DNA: TGTGCCAGCAGCTTCCCCTTACGGGGCGGGGAGCTGTTTTTT.